A selection of T cell receptor beta chains follows, all from one sample in a study of cytomegalovirus exposure and HLA in healthy donors. Generated by immunoSEQ multiplex PCR, the TCRdb table keeps only in-frame clones and is missing some. The data show some 79,000 clones, 60% to 85% seen once. Sequenced: PBMCs. The receptors stem from a male donor in good health and CMV-seropositive. Both conserved end residues are trimmed from each CDR3. The order of the fields is V gene, J gene, CDR3 protein.

TRBV7-9,TRBJ2-7,ASSLEGGRGEQY
TRBV6-4,TRBJ2-7,ASSDYPGQADYEQY
TRBV29-1,TRBJ2-1,SVELAGYNEQF
TRBV10-3,TRBJ2-3,AIAEDRPTDTQY
TRBV28,TRBJ2-7,ATGQSAQY
TRBV5-4,TRBJ2-7,ASSFAPGTRNEQY
TRBV7-9,TRBJ2-1,ASSLALLAVSYNEQF
TRBV5-8,TRBJ2-7,ASSRTPGHQIYEQY
TRBV28,TRBJ2-5,ASSLLARGLAEETQY
TRBV7-9,TRBJ2-5,ASSLVGGRETQY
TRBV29-1,TRBJ1-2,SVPVQASEGYT
TRBV9,TRBJ1-5,ASSVTGVNQPQH
TRBV5-6,TRBJ1-3,ASSTGTVAGNTIY
TRBV27,TRBJ1-4,ASSPGQGREKLF
TRBV28,TRBJ2-7,ASISGNYYEQY
TRBV5-1,TRBJ1-2,ASSLAGNGYT
TRBV7-3,TRBJ2-1,ASSLTAGPHNEQF
TRBV6-6,TRBJ2-7,ASSYSKGRDYEQY
TRBV4-2,TRBJ2-1,ASSQEKREGSAYNEQF
TRBV7-9,TRBJ2-7,ASSVDFFYEQY
TRBV4-3,TRBJ2-7,ASSQEREHFGEQY
TRBV7-9,TRBJ2-5,ASSQLGGDQETQY
TRBV2,TRBJ2-5,ASSEPGHIQETQY
TRBV10-3,TRBJ1-6,AISAQGDNSPLH
TRBV6-5,TRBJ1-2,ASSYSTSSGYT
TRBV2,TRBJ1-6,ASSKGVSPLH
TRBV18,TRBJ2-5,ASSPGDRETQY
TRBV11-3,TRBJ2-3,ASSPIAGGTDTQY
TRBV9,TRBJ2-1,ASSSRVSYNEQF
TRBV7-9,TRBJ2-1,ASSVGSLGPGTYNEQF
TRBV7-2,TRBJ2-2,ASSLVGGPNTGELF
TRBV5-4,TRBJ1-2,ASSATADYGYT
TRBV2,-,AATPGDSYEQY
TRBV4-1,TRBJ2-1,ASSRTSGAYNEQF
TRBV27,TRBJ1-2,ASSPRGALGLYGYT
TRBV6-5,TRBJ1-1,ASSYSIGETEAF
TRBV4-1,TRBJ2-2,ASSERSPGHSGELF
TRBV13,TRBJ2-3,ASSLGNRVFTDTQY
TRBV7-2,TRBJ2-2,ASSPGAGELF
TRBV6-4,TRBJ2-3,ASSLSGSGTDTQY
TRBV7-8,TRBJ2-4,ASSLNAGGTLDLQY
TRBV2,TRBJ2-5,AKRGVQETQY
TRBV5-1,TRBJ1-2,ASSLELAGYGYT
TRBV28,TRBJ1-4,ASSLFGTGDEKLF
TRBV28,TRBJ1-2,ASSLERGIYGYT
TRBV19,TRBJ2-6,ASSISTRGANVLT
TRBV7-2,TRBJ1-2,ASRASFGGPYGYT
TRBV27,TRBJ2-7,ASSWGLAGDWEQY
TRBV7-2,TRBJ1-6,ASSPQGQGYNSPLH
TRBV15,TRBJ2-7,ATSRDLVRGRPYEQY
TRBV7-8,TRBJ2-1,ASSSRDRNNEQF
TRBV5-1,TRBJ2-1,ASSFQLRLIGKNNEQF
TRBV6-1,TRBJ1-5,ASSGTFYSNQPQH
TRBV5-8,TRBJ2-7,ASSFSTGVSYEQY
TRBV27,-,ASSLRGPYEQY
TRBV5-1,TRBJ1-4,ASAGDSNEKLF
TRBV19,TRBJ2-4,ASSYGRKNIQY
TRBV27,TRBJ2-7,ASSKAGARGKYEQY
TRBV18,TRBJ2-7,ASSPPSSYEQY
TRBV28,TRBJ1-1,ASSYPGDPEAF